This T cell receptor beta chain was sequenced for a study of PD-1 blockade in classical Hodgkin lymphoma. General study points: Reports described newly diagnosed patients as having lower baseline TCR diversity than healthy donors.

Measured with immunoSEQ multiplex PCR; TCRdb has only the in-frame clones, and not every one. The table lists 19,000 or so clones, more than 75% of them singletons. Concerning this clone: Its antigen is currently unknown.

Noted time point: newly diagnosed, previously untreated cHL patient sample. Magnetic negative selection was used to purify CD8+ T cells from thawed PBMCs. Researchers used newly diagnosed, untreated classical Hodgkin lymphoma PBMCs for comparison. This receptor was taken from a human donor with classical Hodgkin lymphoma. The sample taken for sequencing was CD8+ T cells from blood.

The CDR3 here is CASSPGVAGIHEQYF. For the CDR3, the DNA is TGTGCCAGCAGCCCCGGAGTAGCGGGAATCCACGAGCAGTACTTC. V is TRBV13 and J is TRBJ2-7; 8 positions agree with TRBD2. The germline gives CDR1 PRHDT, CDR2 FYEKMQ (reference sequence). The CDR3 length is 15 residues. The J segment lost 5 bases and the V segment lost 5 bases, leaving 11 bases of the junction unmatched.